Following are 5 T cell receptor beta chains from one sample sequenced in a study of tumor-infiltrating lymphocytes in primary liver carcinoma (dated 2017 in TCRdb). The run used an Illumina HiSeq 2500. TCRbeta-specific cDNA was reverse-transcribed from roughly 500 ng total RNA using a constant-region primer and ProtoScript II reverse transcriptase. Construction of the TCRbeta libraries relied on three nested rounds of multiplex PCR, following a slightly modified ARM-PCR procedure. Each of the first two PCR rounds ran for 9 to 10 cycles using multiplex TRBV1-TRBV30 forward primers together with a Cbeta reverse primer. TCRdb passed the public sequencing reads through fastp at Q25 and MiXCR, retaining productive beta sequences. Identical CDR3 proteins give one entry, which carries the most common genes and DNA. This sample lists hundreds of thousands of distinct CDR3 sequences; almost 60% were detected once. The top ten hold about 18% of the sample.

RNA from unsorted whole blood was extracted with TRIzol reagent, and germline DNA was obtained with the DNeasy Blood & Tissue kit. Specimen: peripheral blood. The receptors originated from a woman aged 30 to 39 with primary liver carcinoma and hepatitis B virus infection.

With regard to this clonotype: A much larger clone lies one base from this, so it may be a read error. Likely a read error: the CDR3 ends without its conserved phenylalanine or tryptophan. CDR3 sequence reads: CASSYSSNQPQHS. The CDR3 nucleotides are TGTGCCAGCAGTTACTCTAGCAATCAGCCCCAGCATTCT. The V and J genes are TRBV6-6 and TRBJ1-5, with unresolved D. CDR3 size: 13 residues. Per germline, CDR1 MNHNY and CDR2 SVGAGI (reference sequence). Trimming took off 0 bases at V and 0 bases at J, with 0 bases between the two ends.

This clonotype was seen at least ten times. The gene calls are TRBV11-2 and TRBJ2-7; 8 nucleotides line up with TRBD2. Germline lookup yields CDR1 SGHAT and CDR2 FQNNGV. This CDR3 region has 15 residues. The junction had 5 bases not matched to a gene; V was cut back by 0 bases and J by 4 bases. The CDR3 DNA sequence: TGTGCCAGCAGCTTAGAATGGTCTAGCGGGTACGAGCAGTACTTC. Translated, it gives CASSLEWSSGYEQYF.

This clonotype was seen just once. This may be a read error, as it is one base from a much larger clone. CDR3 nucleotides: TGTGCCAGCAGCTACCCTCCCTCCCAAGAGCAGTACTTC. This gives the protein CASSYPPSQEQYF. The rearrangement uses TRBV11-3 and TRBJ2-7, with no clear D. The CDR3 covers 13 residues. V was pared by 4 bases and J by 7 bases, with 14 bases between. CDR1 and CDR2 (germline): SGHNT, YENEEA.

The chain uses TRBV4-1 and TRBJ2-7; D is ambiguous. The ends were cut back, 6 bases at V and 3 bases at J, with 33 bases in the middle. The CDR3 runs 20 residues. Germline V gives CDR1 MGHRA, CDR2 YSYEKL. CDR3 sequence (DNA): TGCGCCAGCAGTCAATACAACGACCGTCTAGGGTCTCTAACTTTCTACGAGCAGTACTTC. Translating it yields CASSQYNDRLGSLTFYEQYF.

In the case of this clonotype: One junction end disagrees with the germline gene, perhaps due to a read error. V is TRBV11-2 and J is TRBJ1-1; D not resolved. This CDR3 has 15 residues. The germline CDR1 and CDR2 sequences are SGHAT and FQNNGV. This chain's CDR3 is CASSLDNVVGAQALF. Written as DNA, the CDR3 is TGTGCCAGCAGCTTAGACAACGTAGTAGGAGCACAAGCTTTATTT.